Shown below are 5 T cell receptor beta chains from a single sample sequenced in a study of shared clonotypes between healthy human individuals. Measured with immunoSEQ multiplex PCR; TCRdb has only the in-frame clones, and not every one. The table shows 2 million to 2.5 million clones, with approximately 90% occurring only once. Sequencing was done on a sample of naive CD4+ T cells from PBMCs. The subset is: CD45RA+ positively selected. The receptors come from a man between 18 and 35 years old in good health. Some clones in this sample may be carry-over from other donors' samples.

The chain joins TRBV5-1 to TRBJ2-7; 13 bases agree with TRBD2. J gave up 2 bases and V 5 bases, and 1 base lay outside the gene matches. The CDR3 consists of 14 residues. CDR1 and CDR2 (germline): SGHRS, YFSETQ. In nucleotides, the CDR3 is TGCGCCAGCAGGGGACTAGCGGGAACCTACGAGCAGTACTTC. Translating it yields CASRGLAGTYEQYF.

The chain combines TRBV7-9 with TRBJ1-1; D gene ambiguous. This CDR3 has 14 amino acids. Germline V gene data show CDR1 as SEHNR and CDR2 as FQNEAQ (reference sequence). V lost 1 base and J 2 bases, leaving 8 bases between the germline ends. CDR3 DNA: TGTGCCAGCAGCTTAGGAGTTGATAACACTGAAGCTTTCTTT. Its protein product is CASSLGVDNTEAFF.

This chain links TRBV5-6 with TRBJ1-4; weak D call: TRBD1 (5 bases). Trimming removed 0 bases at V and 5 bases at J, with 8 bases between. The CDR3 has 14 residues. The germline V gene encodes CDR1 SGHDT and CDR2 YYEEEE. The CDR3 nucleotides are TGTGCCAGCAGCTTGGGGGGGTGGAATGAAAAACTGTTTTTT. This encodes CASSLGGWNEKLFF.

J is TRBJ1-2 and V is TRBV7-2, with 8 bases that match TRBD1. With V trimmed by 7 bases and J by 5 bases, 6 bases remained unmatched. The CDR3 loop spans 13 amino acids. Per the germline V gene, CDR1 is SGHTA and CDR2 is FQGNSA. In nucleotides, the CDR3 is TGTGCCAGCACCCCGGGACAGGTATATGGCTACACCTTC. Translation: CASTPGQVYGYTF.

The chain is built from TRBV2 and TRBJ2-5; D gene ambiguous. Between the trimmed V and J ends, which lost 4 bases and 5 bases, there was a span of 20 bases. The germline gives CDR1 SNHLY, CDR2 FYNNEI. The CDR3 spans 16 residues. The CDR3 DNA reads TGTGCCAGCAGTGGCCCACCGGGTCTCCTAAGTGAGACCCAGTACTTC. Translated, it gives CASSGPPGLLSETQYF.